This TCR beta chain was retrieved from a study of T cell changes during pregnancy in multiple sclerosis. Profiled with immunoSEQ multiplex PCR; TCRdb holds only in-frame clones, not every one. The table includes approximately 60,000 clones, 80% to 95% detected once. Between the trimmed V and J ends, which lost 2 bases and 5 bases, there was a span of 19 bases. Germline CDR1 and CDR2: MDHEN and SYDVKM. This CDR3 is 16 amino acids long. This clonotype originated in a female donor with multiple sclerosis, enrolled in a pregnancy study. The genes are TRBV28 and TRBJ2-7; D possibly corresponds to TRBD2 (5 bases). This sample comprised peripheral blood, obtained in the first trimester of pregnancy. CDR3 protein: CASSLPRVGELDEQYF. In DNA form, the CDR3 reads TGTGCCAGCAGTTTACCAAGGGTCGGGGAGTTGGACGAGCAGTACTTC.